This T cell receptor (beta chain) was observed in a study of shared clonotypes between healthy human individuals. TCRdb's copy holds only in-frame clones and misses some; the assay was immunoSEQ multiplex PCR. This sample has some 1 million clones; around 74% occur once, and the top ten carry roughly 1.4%. The germline V gene encodes CDR1 MNHNY and CDR2 SVGAGI (reference sequence). Trimming at V came to 8 bases and at J to 6 bases, leaving 7 bases not matched to a gene. The CDR3 covers 13 residues. The source is a young man in good health. The chain combines TRBV6-6 with TRBJ2-7; 10 positions agree with TRBD1. Sequenced sample: memory CD4+ T cells sorted from blood. Sample subset: CD45RA-negative fraction. The CDR3 bases are TGTGCCAGCCGGGACAGGGGTACGGCCGAGCAGTACTTC. Translated, it gives CASRDRGTAEQYF.